A selection of T cell receptor beta chains follows, all from one sample in a study of shared clonotypes between healthy human individuals. Profiling relied on immunoSEQ multiplex PCR, and the TCRdb table lists in-frame clones only, not all of them. The sample lists roughly 2,000,000 clones, about 95% occurring once. Sequenced material: naive CD8+ T cells sorted from blood. Source of these receptors: a man younger than 35 in good health. Both conserved end residues are part of each CDR3. D genes are given only for firm matches. Clone size appears in some rows only: once, few, many, or a class for an expanded clone.

CDR3 DNA: TGTGCCAGCAGTGAAAGGCCCGGCGATCCGATAAATTTAAAGACCCAGTACTTC
CDR3 protein: CASSERPGDPINLKTQYF
D gene: -
clone size: -
V gene: TRBV2
J gene: TRBJ2-5

CDR3 DNA: TGCGCCAGCAGCCAAGAGGGACAGGGTGGGACTGAAGCTTTCTTT
CDR3 protein: CASSQEGQGGTEAFF
D gene: TRBD1
clone size: -
V gene: TRBV4-1
J gene: TRBJ1-1

CDR3 DNA: TGTGCCATCAGTGAGTCGACTTCCTCCCCTCACCAAGAGACCCAGTACTTC
CDR3 protein: CAISESTSSPHQETQYF
D gene: -
clone size: -
V gene: TRBV10-3
J gene: TRBJ2-5

CDR3 DNA: TGTGCCTGGAGTCTCAGTGGAGACTACGAGCAGTACTTC
CDR3 protein: CAWSLSGDYEQYF
D gene: -
clone size: -
V gene: TRBV30
J gene: TRBJ2-7

CDR3 DNA: TGTGCCAGCAGCTTATCGGCAGGGTCTAACATCTATGGCTACACCTTC
CDR3 protein: CASSLSAGSNIYGYTF
D gene: -
clone size: -
V gene: TRBV13
J gene: TRBJ1-2

CDR3 DNA: TGTGCCTTAACCAAGTCCTCGGGGAACACTGAAGCTTTCTTT
CDR3 protein: CALTKSSGNTEAFF
D gene: -
clone size: -
V gene: TRBV30
J gene: TRBJ1-1

CDR3 DNA: TGCGCCAGCAGCTTGACTTCCGGGGAGCTGTTTTTT
CDR3 protein: CASSLTSGELFF
D gene: -
clone size: few
V gene: TRBV5-1
J gene: TRBJ2-2

CDR3 DNA: TGTGCCTGGAGTGCCAAAGGACAGGGGGACGCTGAAGCTTTCTTT
CDR3 protein: CAWSAKGQGDAEAFF
D gene: TRBD1
clone size: -
V gene: TRBV30
J gene: TRBJ1-1

CDR3 DNA: TGCGCCAGCAGCGACAGGGCTCTGGGTACCGGGGAGCTGTTTTTT
CDR3 protein: CASSDRALGTGELFF
D gene: TRBD1
clone size: -
V gene: TRBV4-1
J gene: TRBJ2-2

CDR3 DNA: TGTGCCAGCAGCCCCCGGACTAGCGGGCCGGTTGGAAGTGAGCAGTTCTTC
CDR3 protein: CASSPRTSGPVGSEQFF
D gene: TRBD2
clone size: -
V gene: TRBV7-6
J gene: TRBJ2-1

CDR3 DNA: TGCAGCGTTGGATTCGGGGAGGGAACAGATACGCAGTATTTT
CDR3 protein: CSVGFGEGTDTQYF
D gene: TRBD2
clone size: -
V gene: TRBV29-1
J gene: TRBJ2-3

CDR3 DNA: TGTGCCAGTAGTATATGGGTTAGTGTCGCTGGGGCCAACGTCCTGACTTTC
CDR3 protein: CASSIWVSVAGANVLTF
D gene: -
clone size: once
V gene: TRBV19
J gene: TRBJ2-6

CDR3 DNA: TGTGCCAGTAGTATAAACGGGGCTGGGGCCAACGTCCTGACTTTC
CDR3 protein: CASSINGAGANVLTF
D gene: -
clone size: -
V gene: TRBV19
J gene: TRBJ2-6

CDR3 DNA: TGTGCCAGCAGCTTAGCCCGAGGCTCGAACACTGAAGCTTTCTTT
CDR3 protein: CASSLARGSNTEAFF
D gene: -
clone size: -
V gene: TRBV11-1
J gene: TRBJ1-1

CDR3 DNA: TGTGCCAGCACCCCAGTCCAAGTAACTAGTGCAGATACGCAGTATTTT
CDR3 protein: CASTPVQVTSADTQYF
D gene: -
clone size: -
V gene: TRBV6-6
J gene: TRBJ2-3

CDR3 DNA: TGTGCCAGCAGTACGACGTGGGGGGAAGAGACCCAGTACTTC
CDR3 protein: CASSTTWGEETQYF
D gene: -
clone size: -
V gene: TRBV6-5
J gene: TRBJ2-5

CDR3 DNA: TGTGCCAGTAGTATAGACACAGGAATATACACAGATACGCAGTATTTT
CDR3 protein: CASSIDTGIYTDTQYF
D gene: -
clone size: once
V gene: TRBV19
J gene: TRBJ2-3

CDR3 DNA: TGCGCCAGCAGCCTGGATGCGCGCCCTAATGAGCAGTTCTTC
CDR3 protein: CASSLDARPNEQFF
D gene: -
clone size: -
V gene: TRBV5-1
J gene: TRBJ2-1

CDR3 DNA: TGTGCCAGCAGCTCGCAGGGAAGACCCTCGTACGAGCAGTACTTC
CDR3 protein: CASSSQGRPSYEQYF
D gene: -
clone size: -
V gene: TRBV5-4
J gene: TRBJ2-7

CDR3 DNA: TGTGCCAGCAGTGAGGGGAGGGCGGAAGGACCCCTCCACTTT
CDR3 protein: CASSEGRAEGPLHF
D gene: -
clone size: -
V gene: TRBV21-1
J gene: TRBJ1-6

CDR3 DNA: TGCAGCGTAGCCGGGACGGAAAGCTCCTACAATGAGCAGTTCTTC
CDR3 protein: CSVAGTESSYNEQFF
D gene: -
clone size: -
V gene: TRBV29-1
J gene: TRBJ2-1

CDR3 DNA: TGTGCCAGCAGCCCTGAACTTCACAATGAGCAGTTCTTC
CDR3 protein: CASSPELHNEQFF
D gene: -
clone size: -
V gene: TRBV7-9
J gene: TRBJ2-1

CDR3 DNA: TGCGCCAGCAGCCCCCATTCCGGGGGCACTGAAGCTTTCTTT
CDR3 protein: CASSPHSGGTEAFF
D gene: -
clone size: -
V gene: TRBV5-1
J gene: TRBJ1-1

CDR3 DNA: TGCGCCAGCAGCCAAGAGAGGGACAGAGGCAATGAGCAGTTCTTC
CDR3 protein: CASSQERDRGNEQFF
D gene: TRBD1
clone size: -
V gene: TRBV4-3
J gene: TRBJ2-1

CDR3 DNA: TGTGCCGACAACCCCGGGACTAGCGCATTCTACGAGCAGTACTTC
CDR3 protein: CADNPGTSAFYEQYF
D gene: TRBD2
clone size: -
V gene: TRBV2
J gene: TRBJ2-7

CDR3 DNA: TGTGCCAGCAGTGAAAGTCAAGGTGGGCAAGGTGAAAAACTGTTTTTT
CDR3 protein: CASSESQGGQGEKLFF
D gene: -
clone size: once
V gene: TRBV2
J gene: TRBJ1-4

CDR3 DNA: TGTGCCAGTAGTATTGGGTGGACAGGGGGCACAGAGACCCAGTACTTC
CDR3 protein: CASSIGWTGGTETQYF
D gene: TRBD1
clone size: -
V gene: TRBV19
J gene: TRBJ2-5

CDR3 DNA: TGTGCTAGTGGTTTTGGGGGGTCGAACACTGAAGCTTTCTTT
CDR3 protein: CASGFGGSNTEAFF
D gene: -
clone size: -
V gene: TRBV12-5
J gene: TRBJ1-1

CDR3 DNA: TGTGCCAGCAGTTATGACGGGACACACACTGAAGCTTTCTTT
CDR3 protein: CASSYDGTHTEAFF
D gene: -
clone size: -
V gene: TRBV6-5
J gene: TRBJ1-1

CDR3 DNA: TGTGCCAGCAGCTTACTAGCGGACAAGTACGAGCAGTACTTC
CDR3 protein: CASSLLADKYEQYF
D gene: TRBD2
clone size: -
V gene: TRBV7-6
J gene: TRBJ2-7

CDR3 DNA: TGTGCCAGCAGCCGCGGACAGGCTAGCAATCAGCCCCAGCATTTT
CDR3 protein: CASSRGQASNQPQHF
D gene: TRBD1
clone size: -
V gene: TRBV2
J gene: TRBJ1-5

CDR3 DNA: TGTGCCAGCAGCGTAGTTGGGCCTGGGGCCAACGTCCTGACTTTC
CDR3 protein: CASSVVGPGANVLTF
D gene: -
clone size: -
V gene: TRBV9
J gene: TRBJ2-6

CDR3 DNA: TGTGCCAGCAGCTCCTCGGTCGCGGGAGGGCGATGGGCCGAGCAGTACTTC
CDR3 protein: CASSSSVAGGRWAEQYF
D gene: TRBD2
clone size: once
V gene: TRBV7-9
J gene: TRBJ2-7

CDR3 DNA: TGTGCCAGCAGCGTAGCTCCGACAGGGGAAGGTGTAGATACGCAGTATTTT
CDR3 protein: CASSVAPTGEGVDTQYF
D gene: TRBD1
clone size: once
V gene: TRBV9
J gene: TRBJ2-3

CDR3 DNA: TGCAGTCCCGTTAGGGTTACTGAAGCTTTCTTT
CDR3 protein: CSPVRVTEAFF
D gene: -
clone size: few
V gene: TRBV20-1
J gene: TRBJ1-1

CDR3 DNA: TGCGCCAGCAGCCCCAACCGCGGGGGCTACGAGCAGTACTTC
CDR3 protein: CASSPNRGGYEQYF
D gene: TRBD2
clone size: -
V gene: TRBV4-3
J gene: TRBJ2-7

CDR3 DNA: TGTGCCAGCAGTCCCGCCGGGACAGGGGACTACGAGCAGTACTTC
CDR3 protein: CASSPAGTGDYEQYF
D gene: TRBD1
clone size: -
V gene: TRBV11-2
J gene: TRBJ2-7

CDR3 DNA: TGTGCCGACAAGAGGAAGAACACTGAAGCTTTCTTT
CDR3 protein: CADKRKNTEAFF
D gene: -
clone size: -
V gene: TRBV21-1
J gene: TRBJ1-1

CDR3 DNA: TGCGCCAGCAGCCAGTCCACGGGTCATGGCACCTACAATGAGCAGTTCTTC
CDR3 protein: CASSQSTGHGTYNEQFF
D gene: -
clone size: -
V gene: TRBV4-1
J gene: TRBJ2-1

CDR3 DNA: TGTGCCAGCAGCGCCGGGACAGGTGGACGGGGAGCCTATGGCTACACCTTC
CDR3 protein: CASSAGTGGRGAYGYTF
D gene: TRBD1
clone size: -
V gene: TRBV7-6
J gene: TRBJ1-2

CDR3 DNA: TGTGCCAGTTTGGGGACAGGGCAAAATTTAGAGACCCAGTACTTC
CDR3 protein: CASLGTGQNLETQYF
D gene: TRBD1
clone size: -
V gene: TRBV2
J gene: TRBJ2-5